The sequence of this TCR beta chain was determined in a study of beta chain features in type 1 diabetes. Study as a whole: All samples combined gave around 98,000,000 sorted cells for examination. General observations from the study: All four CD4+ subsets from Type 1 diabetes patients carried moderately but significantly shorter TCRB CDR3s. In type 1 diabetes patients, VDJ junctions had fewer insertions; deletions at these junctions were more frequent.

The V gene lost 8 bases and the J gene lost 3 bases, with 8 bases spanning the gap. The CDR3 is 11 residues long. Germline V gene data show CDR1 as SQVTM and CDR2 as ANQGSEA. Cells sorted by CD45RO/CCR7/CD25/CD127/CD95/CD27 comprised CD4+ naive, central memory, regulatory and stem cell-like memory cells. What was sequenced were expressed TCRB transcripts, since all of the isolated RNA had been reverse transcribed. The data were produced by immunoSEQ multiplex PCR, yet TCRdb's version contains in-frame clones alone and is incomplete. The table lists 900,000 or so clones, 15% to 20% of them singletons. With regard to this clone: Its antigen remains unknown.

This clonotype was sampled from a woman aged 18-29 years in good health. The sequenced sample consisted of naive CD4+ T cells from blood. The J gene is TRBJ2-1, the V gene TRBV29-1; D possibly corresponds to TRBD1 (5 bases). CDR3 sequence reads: CSIGHYNEQFF. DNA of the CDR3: TGCAGCATCGGACACTACAATGAGCAGTTCTTC.